These 3 T cell receptor beta chains came from one sample sequenced in a study of blood T cell repertoires in COVID-19. Sequencing used immunoSEQ multiplex PCR; TCRdb keeps in-frame clones, though not all of them. The sample carries around 250,000 clones, about 80% recorded once. Material for sequencing was PBMCs or T cells enriched from blood (not recorded which). Every receptor here comes from a man aged 45-60 years who had recovered from COVID-19.

This clone was recorded once. This chain connects TRBV6-2 or TRBV6-3 to TRBJ2-7; possibly TRBD2 for D (6 bases). The CDR3 is made up of 16 amino acids. Germline assignment: CDR1 MNHEY and CDR2 SVGEGT. V was shortened by 5 bases and J by 2 bases, with 19 bases between the two germline ends. The CDR3 sequence: CASSITRGTGAYEQYF. The CDR3 region has the DNA TGTGCCAGCAGTATCACCCGGGGGACTGGAGCCTACGAGCAGTACTTC.

This clone appeared once. The CDR3 loop reads CASSLNTGLNIQYF. The CDR3 coding sequence is TGTGCCAGCAGCTTAAATACGGGACTAAACATTCAGTACTTC. The rearrangement joins TRBV7-3 to TRBJ2-4, with D perhaps matching TRBD2 (6 bases). The germline gives CDR1 SGHTA, CDR2 FQGTGA. This CDR3 comprises 14 residues. The V end lost 1 base, the J end lost 6 bases, and 10 bases lay between the germline ends.

As regards this clone: The junction departs from germline at one end; a sequencing error may be responsible. The chain employs TRBV4-2 and TRBJ2-5, with TRBD2 matching over 10 bases. The CDR3 runs 17 residues. Germline V CDR1 and CDR2: LGHNA, YNFKEQ. The CDR3 coding sequence is TGTGCCAGCAGTCAAGCCCCCAGCGGGGGGGCCAGGGAGACCCAGTACTTC. It is translated as CASSQAPSGGARETQYF.